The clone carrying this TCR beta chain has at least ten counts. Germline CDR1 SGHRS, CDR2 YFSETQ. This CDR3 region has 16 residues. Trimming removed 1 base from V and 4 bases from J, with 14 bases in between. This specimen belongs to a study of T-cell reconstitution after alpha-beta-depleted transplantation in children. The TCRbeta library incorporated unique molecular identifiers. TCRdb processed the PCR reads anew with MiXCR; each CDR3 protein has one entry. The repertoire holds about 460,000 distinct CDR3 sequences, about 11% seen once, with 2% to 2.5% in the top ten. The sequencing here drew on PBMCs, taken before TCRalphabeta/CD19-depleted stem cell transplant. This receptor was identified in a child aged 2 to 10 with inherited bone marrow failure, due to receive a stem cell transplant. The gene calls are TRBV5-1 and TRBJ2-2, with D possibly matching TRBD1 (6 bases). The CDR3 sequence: CASSLNRVSGTGELFF. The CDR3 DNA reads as TGCGCCAGCAGCTTGAACAGGGTTTCGGGCACCGGGGAGCTGTTTTTT. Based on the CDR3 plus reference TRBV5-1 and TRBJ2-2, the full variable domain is KAGVTQTPRYLIKTRGQQVTLSCSPISGHRSVSWYQQTPGQGLQFLFEYFSETQRNKGNFPGRFSGRQFSNSRSEMNVSTLELGDSALYLCASSLNRVSGTGELFFGEGSRLTVL.